The 18 T cell receptor beta chains reported below all come from one sample, sequenced in a study of T cells after yellow fever vaccination. TCRdb redid the calling of the 5' RACE reads with MiXCR, one entry per CDR3 protein. The sample lists fewer than 400,000 distinct CDR3 sequences, roughly 10% seen once, with 3% to 3.5% in the top ten. The sample consisted of CD4+ T cells sorted from PBMCs, taken 45 days after the yellow fever booster vaccination. Receptors originate from a man aged 18 to 30 who received the YFV17D yellow fever vaccine.

Many counts were recorded for this clonotype. The chain links TRBV24-1 to TRBJ2-1, with a tentative D call TRBD1 (7 bases). There are 14 residues in the CDR3. Germline V gene sequence: CDR1 KGHDR, CDR2 SFDVKD. V shed 5 bases and J shed 8 bases, with 15 bases lying between them. CDR3 in DNA: TGTGCCACCAGTGGGCAGGGGGGCCGGTATGAGCAGTTCTTC. It codes for CATSGQGGRYEQFF.

The chain joins TRBV6-2 or TRBV6-3 to TRBJ2-2; 7 bases fit TRBD1. The length of the CDR3 is 15 residues. The germline V gene encodes CDR1 MNHEY and CDR2 SVGEGT. With 5 bases clipped from V and 1 base from J, the junction kept 4 bases outside the gene matches. CDR3 bases: TGTGCCAGCAGTCTGGACAGGAAGAACACCGGGGAGCTGTTTTTT. This encodes CASSLDRKNTGELFF.

The chain combines TRBV7-2 with TRBJ2-1, with D possibly TRBD2 on 6 matching bases. Germline CDR1 and CDR2: SGHTA and FQGNSA. The CDR3 is made up of 14 amino acids. Trimming took 3 bases from V and 4 from J, leaving 10 bases between them. The CDR3 region is CASSFGGAYNEQFF. The CDR3 DNA sequence: TGTGCCAGCAGCTTTGGCGGGGCGTACAATGAGCAGTTCTTC.

This clonotype was counted between two and nine times. The chain carries TRBV2 and TRBJ1-4; D not certain. CDR3 length: 12 residues. Looked up from germline, CDR1 is SNHLY and CDR2 is FYNNEI. Trimming pared 11 bases from V and 7 bases from J, leaving 14 bases between. The CDR3 DNA sequence: TGTGCCGGTGGTGGGTCCGCTGAAAAACTGTTTTTT. Its translation is CAGGGSAEKLFF.

This clonotype was detected many times. The chain uses TRBV9 and TRBJ2-2; D unresolved. CDR1 and CDR2 (germline): SGDLS, YYNGEE. V lost 0 bases to trimming and J lost 2 bases, with 8 bases between them. This CDR3 region has 15 residues. The CDR3 loop reads CASSVETENTGELFF. The CDR3 nucleotides are TGTGCCAGCAGCGTAGAGACGGAAAACACCGGGGAGCTGTTTTTT.

This clonotype was detected many times. V is TRBV9 and J is TRBJ2-2; possible D gene TRBD2, 5 bases. CDR3 size: 17 residues. Germline lookup yields CDR1 SGDLS and CDR2 YYNGEE. Trimming shortened V by 3 bases and J by 0 bases, and 15 bases separated the two germline ends. CDR3 protein: CASSAPHTGSNTGELFF. In nucleotides, the CDR3 is TGTGCCAGCAGCGCCCCCCATACGGGGTCGAACACCGGGGAGCTGTTTTTT.

This clonotype has just one count. This rearrangement joins TRBV6-2 or TRBV6-3 to TRBJ2-2; D is possibly TRBD2 (5 bases). The DNA end is a closer match to TRBJ2-6, so the J assignment may be wrong. Germline lookup yields CDR1 MNHEY and CDR2 SVGEGT. This CDR3 region has 16 residues. The CDR3 sequence: CASSPQWGWGTGELTF. The CDR3 DNA is TGTGCCAGCAGCCCGCAGTGGGGTTGGGGTACCGGGGAGCTGACTTTC.

This clonotype was seen more than once but under ten times. V is TRBV7-6 and J is TRBJ2-7, with D hard to call. From germline, CDR1 is SGHVS and CDR2 FNYEAQ. This CDR3 has 13 residues. Trimming shortened V by 4 bases and J by 5 bases, and 12 bases separated the two germline ends. CDR3 region: CASSSYRVNEQYF. CDR3 bases: TGTGCCAGCAGCTCCTACCGCGTGAACGAGCAGTACTTC.

This clonotype was counted a few times. The chain couples TRBV20-1 to TRBJ2-1; a possible D gene is TRBD2 (6 bases). V lost 0 bases, J lost 9 bases, and 15 bases lay in between. This CDR3 comprises 14 residues. Germline V lookup: CDR1 DFQATT, CDR2 SNEGSKA (reference sequence). The CDR3 sequence: CSARDRLGGAEQFF. In DNA, the CDR3 is TGCAGTGCTAGAGATCGTCTGGGCGGGGCTGAGCAGTTCTTC.

This clonotype was recorded a few times. The chain uses TRBV6-2 or TRBV6-3 and TRBJ2-2; unclear D gene. V was trimmed by 6 bases and J by 0 bases, leaving 8 bases between them. The germline V gene encodes CDR1 MNHEY and CDR2 SVGEGT. The CDR3 covers 14 residues. The DNA for the CDR3 is TGTGCCAGCAGCCGGCCGCCGAACACCGGGGAGCTGTTTTTT. It specifies CASSRPPNTGELFF.

This clonotype appeared a few times. This chain uses TRBV7-7 with TRBJ2-7; possible D gene TRBD1, 5 bases. The CDR3 has 13 residues. Germline lookup yields CDR1 SSHAT and CDR2 FNYEAQ (reference sequence). CDR3 amino acids: CASSLFQGGEQYV. For the CDR3, the DNA is TGTGCTAGCAGCCTGTTCCAGGGTGGCGAGCAGTACGTC.

This clonotype was seen only a few times. The chain combines TRBV5-5 with TRBJ2-7; the D is unclear. The CDR3 spans 15 residues. The germline V and J ends were trimmed by 2 bases and 4 bases, with 16 bases remaining between them. Germline loops: CDR1 SGHKS, CDR2 YYEKEE (reference sequence). Here the CDR3 reads CASSFSVSEHYEQYF. CDR3 in DNA: TGTGCCAGCAGCTTTTCGGTGTCGGAACATTACGAGCAGTACTTC.

The gene calls are TRBV19 and TRBJ2-2; weak D call: TRBD1 (6 bases). Between the trimmed V and J ends, which lost 6 bases and 0 bases, there was a span of 8 bases. Germline values: CDR1 LNHDA, CDR2 SQIVND (reference sequence). The CDR3 covers 14 residues. CDR3 sequence: CASRDSPNTGELFF. The CDR3 DNA is TGTGCCAGTAGGGACAGTCCGAACACCGGGGAGCTGTTTTTT.

This clonotype has at least ten counts. The chain links TRBV10-3 to TRBJ2-1; TRBD1 matches at 9 bases. The germline V gene encodes CDR1 ENHRY and CDR2 SYGVKD. Trimming removed 6 bases from V and 5 bases from J; junction bases left unmatched: 5. The length of the CDR3 is 14 residues. Written as DNA, the CDR3 is TGTGCCATCAGCCAACAGGGGGCTAACAATGAGCAGTTCTTC. This codes for CAISQQGANNEQFF.

V is TRBV18 and J is TRBJ2-1; 7 nucleotides agree with TRBD2. The CDR3 loop spans 13 amino acids. With 2 bases clipped from V and 7 bases from J, the junction kept 2 bases outside the gene matches. Germline lookup yields CDR1 KGHSH and CDR2 LQKENI. The CDR3 loop reads CASSPGEGNEQFF. DNA of the CDR3: TGTGCCAGCTCACCAGGGGAGGGGAATGAGCAGTTCTTC. Full variable domain (missing parts from reference TRBV18 and TRBJ2-1): NAGVMQNPRHLVRRRGQEARLRCSPMKGHSHVYWYRQLPEEGLKFMVYLQKENIIDESGMPKERFSAEFPKEGPSILRIQQVVRGDSAAYFCASSPGEGNEQFFGPGTRLTVL.

Many counts were recorded for this clonotype. This rearrangement joins TRBV11-2 to TRBJ2-5; weak D call: TRBD1 (6 bases). V was pared by 0 bases and J by 5 bases, with 13 bases between. The CDR3 totals 15 residues. Per the germline V gene, CDR1 is SGHAT and CDR2 is FQNNGV. CDR3 nucleotides: TGTGCCAGCAGCTTAGAGCCAGGGGCCCAGGAGACCCAGTACTTC. Its translation is CASSLEPGAQETQYF.

The chain recombines TRBV7-2 with TRBJ2-2; 7 positions match TRBD1. Unmatched junction bases numbered 10, after V lost 5 bases and J lost 7 bases. Germline V gene lookup returns CDR1 SGHTA and CDR2 FQGNSA. The CDR3 has 15 amino acids. The DNA of the CDR3 is TGTGCCAGCAGCCAGAGACAGGGCGGAGTCGGGGAGCTGTTTTTT. It yields the protein CASSQRQGGVGELFF.

This clonotype has just a few counts. DNA of the CDR3: TGTGCCAGCCGGGACGCAGGTCAGGAGACCCAGTACTTC. Translated, it gives CASRDAGQETQYF. The J gene is TRBJ2-5, the V gene TRBV12-3 or TRBV12-4; D may correspond to TRBD1 or TRBD2 (5 bases each). The CDR3 covers 13 residues. The V gene lost 8 bases and the J gene lost 5 bases, with 15 bases spanning the gap.